This T cell receptor beta chain emerged from a study of T cells in Graves' hyperthyroidism and ophthalmopathy. This clonotype has at least ten counts. From RNA transcripts, TCR beta CDR3 regions were amplified. A first-round RT-PCR of the TCR CDR3 used the HTBI primer set. TCRdb reprocessed the multiplex PCR reads with MiXCR, giving one entry per CDR3 protein. The table records around 600,000 distinct CDR3 sequences, more than 12% of them present only once. This TCR derives from a woman aged 50 to 65 with Graves' ophthalmopathy. Sequenced sample: blood.

CDR3 in DNA: TGTGCCAGCAGCGGCGGGGGGACTCAAGAGACCCAGTACTTC. The encoded protein is CASSGGGTQETQYF. The V and J genes are TRBV9 and TRBJ2-5; 8 bases line up with TRBD2. The germline CDR1 and CDR2 sequences are SGDLS and YYNGEE. Trimming at V came to 3 bases and at J to 2 bases, leaving 3 bases not matched to a gene. This CDR3 has 14 amino acids.